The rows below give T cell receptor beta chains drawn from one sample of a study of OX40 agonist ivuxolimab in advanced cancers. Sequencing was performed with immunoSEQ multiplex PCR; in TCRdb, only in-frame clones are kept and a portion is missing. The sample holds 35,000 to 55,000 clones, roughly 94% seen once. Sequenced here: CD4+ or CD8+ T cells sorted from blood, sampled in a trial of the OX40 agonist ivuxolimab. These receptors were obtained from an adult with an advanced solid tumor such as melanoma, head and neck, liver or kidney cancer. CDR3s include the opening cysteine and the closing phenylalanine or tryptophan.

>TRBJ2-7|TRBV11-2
CASSLGTSGTTLSYEQYF
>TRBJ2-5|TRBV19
CASSPTSGRGETQYF
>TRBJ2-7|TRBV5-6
CASSFGPYEQYF
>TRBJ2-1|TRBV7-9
CASSLTGPVDEQFF
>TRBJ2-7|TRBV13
CASSPEGWGSGGVGYEQYF
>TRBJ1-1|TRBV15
CATSDRNTEAFF
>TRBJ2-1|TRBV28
CASSFGLTSGSLNEQFF
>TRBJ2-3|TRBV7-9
CASSLGTTTSTDTQYF
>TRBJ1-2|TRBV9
CASSRRDREVAVYGYTF
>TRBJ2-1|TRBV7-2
CASSLAQLTYNEQFF
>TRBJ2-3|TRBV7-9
CASSLVGGGAMDTQYF
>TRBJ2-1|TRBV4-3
CASSQGLAVDNEQFF
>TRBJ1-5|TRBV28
CASSFGTYSNQPQHF
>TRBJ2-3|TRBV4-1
CASSPLGGAQYF
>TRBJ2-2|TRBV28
CASRLSPFLGTDANTGELFF
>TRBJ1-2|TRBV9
CASSPPSGVATYGYTF
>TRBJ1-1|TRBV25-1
CASSEGVGTEAFF
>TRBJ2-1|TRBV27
CASRGAGPRWGEQFF
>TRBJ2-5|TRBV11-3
CASSTQRAGRETQYF
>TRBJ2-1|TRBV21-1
CASSKASPLVYNEQFF
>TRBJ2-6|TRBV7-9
CASSFAGGTGANVLTF
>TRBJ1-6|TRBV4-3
CASSQDRGDPPLHF
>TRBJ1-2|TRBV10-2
CASATRGANYGYTF
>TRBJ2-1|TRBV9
CASSAGAGSSYNEQFF
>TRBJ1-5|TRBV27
CASSSSPNQPQHF
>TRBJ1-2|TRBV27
CASSLMGNGYTF
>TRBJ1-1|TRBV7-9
CASSLVGATEAFF
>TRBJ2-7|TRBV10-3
CAISEFGGRQGLEQYF
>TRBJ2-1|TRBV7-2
CASSSALISGQFF
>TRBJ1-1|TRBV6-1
CASSGENTEAFF
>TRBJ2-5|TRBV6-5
CASRGTGAVQETQYF
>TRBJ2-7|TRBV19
CASSPEAGVSYEQYF
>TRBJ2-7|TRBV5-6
CASSPRLTSGRTREQYF
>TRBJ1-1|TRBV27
CASSQTGFNTEAFF
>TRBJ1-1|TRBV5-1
CASSLAEGWNTEAFF
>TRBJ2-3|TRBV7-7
CASSLSGVTDTQYF
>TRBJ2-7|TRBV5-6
CASSMLAGGLGDEQYF
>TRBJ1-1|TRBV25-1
CASRGTGWDTEAFF
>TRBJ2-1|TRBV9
CASSVETGRADEQFF
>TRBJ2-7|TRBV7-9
CASSPTSGWYEQYF
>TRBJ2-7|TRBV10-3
CAISESKLGQGLREQYF
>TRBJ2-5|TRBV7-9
CASSPQDGEEETQYF
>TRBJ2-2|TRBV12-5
CASGLASGTGGTGELFF
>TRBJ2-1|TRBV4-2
CASSQDIRLAGGDEQFF
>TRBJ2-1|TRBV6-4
CASSVTTSGASYNEQFF
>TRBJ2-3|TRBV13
CASSLRGASTDTQYF
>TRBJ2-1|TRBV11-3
CASSLDRYYNEQFF
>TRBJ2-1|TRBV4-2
CASSQLAGSWEQFF
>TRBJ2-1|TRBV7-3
CASSLGTSKYNEQFF
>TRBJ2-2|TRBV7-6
CASSLWGGGPRTGELFF
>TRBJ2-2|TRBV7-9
CASRLRGTVYTGELFF
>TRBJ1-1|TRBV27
CASSSGQGVGEAFF
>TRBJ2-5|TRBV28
CASSGWLTAIQETQYF
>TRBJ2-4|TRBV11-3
CASSFLAKNIQYF